Sequencing of this T cell receptor beta chain was carried out in a study of T-cell memory formation after mild COVID-19. Deletions cut 6 bases from V and 1 base from J, with 15 bases between. This CDR3 has 15 residues. The germline CDR1 and CDR2 sequences are LGHDT and YNNKEL (reference sequence). A single record per CDR3 protein comes from TCRdb applying MiXCR to the 5' RACE reads. The sample lists some 120,000 distinct CDR3 sequences; about 15% were seen once. This clonotype came up a few times. Input material: PBMCs or a T cell subset sorted from them (not recorded which). The origin of this receptor is an adult woman who had mild COVID-19 (a few samples of this study predate the infection). Cell type and time point are not known. The chain combines TRBV3-1 with TRBJ2-5, with D perhaps TRBD1 or TRBD2 (5 bases each). This CDR3 is CASRGGWGTQETQYF. CDR3 sequence (DNA): TGTGCCAGCAGGGGCGGATGGGGGACCCAAGAGACCCAGTACTTC.